The clone carrying this T cell receptor beta chain was observed a few times. Antigen specificity is unknown. The PCR employed 60 Vbeta primers together with 13 Jbeta primers. Sequencing was performed with immunoSEQ multiplex PCR; in TCRdb, only in-frame clones are kept and a portion is missing. The table includes about 140,000 clones, around 80% detected once. This CDR3 is built from 18 residues. Looked up from germline, CDR1 is LGHNA and CDR2 is YNFKEQ. V shed 0 bases, J shed 3 bases, and the junction held 8 bases outside the gene matches. This specimen belongs to a study of cytomegalovirus exposure and HLA in healthy donors. Study-level findings and limits: From TCR beta sequences, most subjects' HLA-A and HLA-B alleles were reportedly predicted accurately.

J is TRBJ2-2 and V is TRBV4-2; 9 bases line up with TRBD2. The clonotype was recovered from a young man in good health and CMV-seropositive. The sample comprised PBMCs. Written as DNA, the CDR3 is TGTGCCAGCAGCCAAGATTTGGCTAGCGGGACGGACACCGGGGAGCTGTTTTTT. Translating gives CASSQDLASGTDTGELFF.